This T cell receptor (beta chain) was found in a study of CD8 T cells in ankylosing spondylitis. J lost 5 bases, V lost 3 bases, and 5 bases had no gene match. The length of the CDR3 is 16 residues. The germline V gene encodes CDR1 KGHDR and CDR2 SFDVKD. Preparation of TCR beta libraries was done by quantitative 5'-RACE with molecular barcodes. TCRdb re-called the 5' RACE reads with MiXCR, one entry per CDR3 protein. The sample lists roughly 370,000 distinct CDR3 sequences, about a fifth occurring once. This clonotype was detected only a few times. The antigen remains undetermined. Study results and limitations: Earlier reports found some motif variants in synovial fluid and blood in reactive arthritis. Seemingly characteristic of ankylosing spondylitis blood was a TCR beta motif consisting of about 8 highly homologous variants. Enrichment of disease-linked clones was reportedly significant in matched ankylosing spondylitis synovial fluid.

This receptor was taken from a male donor with ankylosing spondylitis. The chain combines TRBV24-1 with TRBJ2-3, with 12 nucleotides matching TRBD2. Material for sequencing was blood, either unsorted or a sorted T cell fraction (not recorded which). The CDR3 reads CATSDPRLAGEDTQYF. The DNA of the CDR3 is TGTGCCACCAGTGATCCAAGACTAGCGGGAGAAGATACGCAGTATTTT.